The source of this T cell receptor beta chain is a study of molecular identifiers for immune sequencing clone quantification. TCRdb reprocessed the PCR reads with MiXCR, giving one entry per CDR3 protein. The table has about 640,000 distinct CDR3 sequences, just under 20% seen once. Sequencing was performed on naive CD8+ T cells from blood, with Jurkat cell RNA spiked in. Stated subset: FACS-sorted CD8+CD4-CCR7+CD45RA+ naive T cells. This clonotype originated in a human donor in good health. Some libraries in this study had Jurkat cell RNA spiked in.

CDR3 region: CASSYMTGGWNGYTF. CDR3 DNA sequence: TGTGCCAGCAGTTACATGACAGGGGGCTGGAATGGCTACACCTTC. The chain carries TRBV6-5 and TRBJ1-2; TRBD1 matches at 10 bases. After removal of 2 bases from V and 6 bases from J, the junction contained 6 bases not matched to a gene. The CDR3 sequence is 15 residues long. Germline CDR1 is MNHEY and CDR2 is SVGAGI.